This is a list of T cell receptor beta chains from one sample in a study of T cells after yellow fever vaccination. TCRdb re-called the 5' RACE reads with MiXCR, one entry per CDR3 protein. The sample yields 500,000 to 650,000 distinct CDR3 sequences, about 12% seen once. The input for sequencing was PBMCs, taken on the day of the yellow fever booster vaccination. These receptors came from a man aged 25-45 years who received the YFV17D yellow fever vaccine. Both conserved end residues are part of each CDR3. D genes are given only for firm matches. Clone size is given for some rows only: seen once, a few or many times, or a class if the clone is expanded.

d_call	cdr3_length	v_call	j_call	clone_size	cdr3_nt	cdr3_aa
TRBD2	15	TRBV10-1	TRBJ2-1	-	TGCGCCAGCAGCTCCGGGACTAGCGGGTTCTATGAGCAGTTCTTC	CASSSGTSGFYEQFF
-	15	TRBV5-6	TRBJ2-1	-	TGTGCCAGCAGCTTGTACTCGATTTCCTACAATGTGCAGTTCTTC	CASSLYSISYNVQFF
-	12	TRBV7-9	TRBJ2-7	-	TGTGCCAGCAGGGATCAGGTTGGGGAGCAGTACTTC	CASRDQVGEQYF
-	14	TRBV5-1	TRBJ1-1	-	TGCGCCAGCGAGAAGGGGGGGATGAACACTGAAGCTTTCTTT	CASEKGGMNTEAFF
TRBD2	16	TRBV5-1	TRBJ2-2	-	TGCGCCAGCAGCTCTAATGCGGGGGGACTCACCGGGGAGCTGTTTTTT	CASSSNAGGLTGELFF
TRBD2	16	TRBV11-1	TRBJ2-7	few	TGTGCCAGCAGCCGCCAAAGGAGCGGGAGGGCCTACGAGCAGTACTTC	CASSRQRSGRAYEQYF
-	14	TRBV10-3	TRBJ2-5	few	TGTGCCATCAGTGAGGGGTTAGCCCAAGAGACCCAGTACTTC	CAISEGLAQETQYF
TRBD2	17	TRBV24-1	TRBJ2-3	few	TGTGCCACCAGTGATCCGACTAGCGGCCCGAACTCAGATACGCAGTATTTT	CATSDPTSGPNSDTQYF
-	13	TRBV7-2	TRBJ2-1	-	TGTGCCAGCAGCTTAGTGCCTGGCAGTGAGCAGTTCTTC	CASSLVPGSEQFF
-	13	TRBV20-1	TRBJ2-7	few	TGCAGTGCTAGAGGGGACTCCACCTACGAGCAGTACTTC	CSARGDSTYEQYF
TRBD2	17	TRBV12-3/TRBV12-4	TRBJ2-1	few	TGTGCCAGCAGTCCGAAGTCTAGCGGGAGGGGAGTGGATGAGCAGTTCTTC	CASSPKSSGRGVDEQFF
TRBD2	13	TRBV29-1	TRBJ2-3	many	TGCAGCGTTCTAGCGGTATACACAGATACGCAGTATTTT	CSVLAVYTDTQYF
-	16	TRBV19	TRBJ2-5	few	TGTGCCAGTAGTCCCCGGGGACCCCGGATGGAAGAGACCCAGTACTTC	CASSPRGPRMEETQYF
TRBD2	15	TRBV7-2	TRBJ2-7	-	TGTGCCAGCAGCGCCCGACTAGCGGGAGTAGGTGAGCAGTACTTC	CASSARLAGVGEQYF
TRBD1	13	TRBV5-1	TRBJ1-1	few	TGCGCCAGCAGCGCGGGACAGGCCCCAAAAGCTTTCTTT	CASSAGQAPKAFF
TRBD2	15	TRBV7-2	TRBJ2-5	-	TGTGCCAGCAGCGTATCTAGCGGGAGGTCTAAGACCCAGTACTTC	CASSVSSGRSKTQYF
TRBD2	15	TRBV9	TRBJ2-7	few	TGTGCCAGCAGCCCGGGGACTAGCGCTAAATACGAGCAGTACTTC	CASSPGTSAKYEQYF
-	10	TRBV2	TRBJ1-1	few	TGTGCCAGCGGTTGGAATGAAGCTTTCTTT	CASGWNEAFF
-	12	TRBV5-4	TRBJ2-7	few	TGTGCCAGCACCGCCTCGGGGTACGAGCAGTACTTC	CASTASGYEQYF
-	13	TRBV27	TRBJ2-5	-	TGTGCCAGCAGCCACCCTGGCTGGGAGACCCAGTACTTC	CASSHPGWETQYF
-	16	TRBV3-1	TRBJ1-1	few	TGTGCCAGCAGCGCGAAAGGGCTCGACTGGGGGGCTGAAGCTTTCTTT	CASSAKGLDWGAEAFF
-	17	TRBV15	TRBJ2-6	few	TGTGCCACCAGCAGAGATCGTAGGATTTCTGGGGCCAACGTCCTGACTTTC	CATSRDRRISGANVLTF
TRBD1	17	TRBV5-1	TRBJ1-6	-	TGCGCCAGCAAGCTCCGGGACAGCAGCTCCTATAATTCACCCCTCCACTTT	CASKLRDSSSYNSPLHF
TRBD1	14	TRBV29-1	TRBJ1-2	-	TGCAGCGTCGGGTCGGACAGGGTGAACTATGGCTACACCTTC	CSVGSDRVNYGYTF
-	16	TRBV6-5	TRBJ2-6	-	TGTGCCAGCAGTTACGCGCGGGACTCTGGGGCCAACGTCCTGACTTTC	CASSYARDSGANVLTF
-	12	TRBV12-3/TRBV12-4	TRBJ2-7	few	TGTGCCACCTCCTCAGGGGTCGGCGAGCAGTACTTC	CATSSGVGEQYF
TRBD1	13	TRBV20-1	TRBJ1-2	-	TGCAGTGCTTGGACAGGGTTTGACTATGGCTACACCTTC	CSAWTGFDYGYTF
-	12	TRBV7-2	TRBJ2-5	many	TGTGCCAGCAGCTTAGCGCCGGTGACCCAGTACTTC	CASSLAPVTQYF
TRBD2	14	TRBV9	TRBJ2-1	-	TGTGCCAGCAGCACCTTAGCGGGAGGGCCTGAGCAGTTCTTC	CASSTLAGGPEQFF
-	13	TRBV7-9	TRBJ1-2	-	TGTGCCAGCAGCTCGTCCGACTCGGGTGGCTACACCTTC	CASSSSDSGGYTF
TRBD1	15	TRBV18	TRBJ1-4	few	TGTGCCAGCTCACCAACGGCAGGGGGAGGTGAAAAACTGTTTTTT	CASSPTAGGGEKLFF
-	16	TRBV27	TRBJ1-2	-	TGTGCCAGCAGTCTACGCGAGGGACCCACTCTCTATGGCTACACCTTC	CASSLREGPTLYGYTF
-	12	TRBV7-2	TRBJ2-5	-	TGTGCCAGCAGCGTCTCCGGTGAGACCCAGTACTTC	CASSVSGETQYF
-	17	TRBV24-1	TRBJ2-2	-	TGTGCCACCAGTGATCAAAGCCCCGGGACGAACACCGGGGAGCTGTTTTTT	CATSDQSPGTNTGELFF
-	15	TRBV20-1	TRBJ2-1	-	TGCAGTGCTAGGGATCCCTCAAACTCCTACAATGAGCAGTTCTTC	CSARDPSNSYNEQFF
-	13	TRBV9	TRBJ1-1	few	TGTGCCAGCAGCGTAGTAACAGGAGTCGAAGCTTTCTTT	CASSVVTGVEAFF